Below, 31 T cell receptor beta chains from the same sample are listed, as sequenced in a study of human T cells and chemical hapten exposure. TCRdb itself ran the RACE reads through MiXCR, one entry per CDR3 protein. The table lists about 74,000 distinct CDR3 sequences, about 15% of them singletons. The time point was: pre-sensitization, week 0. Indicated treatment: therapeutic diphenylcyclopropenone sensitization with weekly scalp DPC. The input for sequencing was whole blood, taken in connection with sensitization to the hapten diphenylcyclopropenone (DPC). Every receptor here comes from a woman aged 50 to 60 with alopecia areata. Some clones in this sample may be carry-over from other donors' samples.

This clonotype was counted a few times. The chain has TRBV21-1 and TRBJ1-1; the table gives TRBD1 as D, unverified against the DNA. TRBV21-1 is assigned pseudogene status. The CDR3 has 13 residues. Here the CDR3 reads CASSPKDSRVAFF. As DNA, the CDR3 is TGTGCCAGCAGCCCCAAGGACAGCAGAGTAGCTTTCTTT.

V and J are TRBV7-2 and TRBJ2-3, with 7 bases identical to TRBD1. The CDR3 spans 16 residues. Germline CDR1 is SGHTA and CDR2 is FQGNSA. The trim removed 2 bases at V and 4 bases at J, leaving 9 bases unmatched. The CDR3 nucleotides are TGTGCCAGCAGCTTACAGGGGGACGGGATGGCAGATACGCAGTATTTT. This encodes CASSLQGDGMADTQYF.

This clonotype has a handful of counts. The genes are TRBV6-1 and TRBJ1-1, with D perhaps matching TRBD1 (6 bases). The germline V and J ends were trimmed by 7 bases and 5 bases, with 14 bases remaining between them. This CDR3 is built from 13 residues. The V gene's germline CDR1 is MNHNS and CDR2 SASEGT. CDR3 region: CASTRTGYTEAFF. CDR3 nucleotides: TGTGCCAGCACTAGAACAGGGTATACTGAAGCTTTCTTT.

This clonotype appeared a few times. The V and J genes are TRBV15 and TRBJ2-2; D gene unclear. The V gene lost 4 bases and the J gene lost 0 bases, with 9 bases spanning the gap. The germline V gene encodes CDR1 LNHNV and CDR2 YYDKDF (reference sequence). The CDR3 is 15 residues long. CDR3 amino acids: CATSTISTNTGELFF. CDR3 in DNA: TGTGCCACCAGCACGATCTCAACGAACACCGGGGAGCTGTTTTTT.

A few counts support this clonotype. This chain uses TRBV10-3 with TRBJ2-7, with 7 bases fitting TRBD1. Germline V lookup: CDR1 ENHRY, CDR2 SYGVKD. V trimming: 6 bases; J trimming: 3 bases; junction bases outside the gene matches: 5. The CDR3 is 13 amino acids. Written as DNA, the CDR3 is TGTGCCATCAGGGAGACAGGGATCTACGAGCAGTACTTC. Its protein is CAIRETGIYEQYF.

The chain combines TRBV20-1 with TRBJ2-7; 7 nucleotides agree with TRBD1. V lost 6 bases to trimming and J lost 3 bases; unmatched junction nucleotides: 8. CDR3 length equals 13 residues. Germline CDR1 and CDR2: DFQATT and SNEGSKA (reference sequence). The CDR3 DNA follows: TGCAGTGCACGACAGGGTAATCTCTACGAGCAGTACTTC. Residues: CSARQGNLYEQYF.

This clonotype was counted only a few times. The chain combines TRBV7-8 with TRBJ2-1; 10 positions match TRBD2. The CDR3 extends over 16 amino acids. V lost 1 base, J lost 9 bases, and 9 bases stayed unmatched. CDR1 and CDR2 (germline): SGHVS, FQNEAQ. The CDR3 region is CASSLVRASGSREQFF. The CDR3 DNA reads TGTGCCAGCAGCTTAGTCCGGGCTAGCGGGAGCCGTGAGCAGTTCTTC.

The chain is built from TRBV28 and TRBJ1-2; 8 nucleotides line up with TRBD1. The CDR3 totals 19 residues. Looked up from germline, CDR1 is MDHEN and CDR2 is SYDVKM. The J segment lost 0 bases and the V segment lost 2 bases, leaving 14 bases of the junction unmatched. The CDR3 nucleotides read TGTGCCAGCAGTTTAATGTTCATGCAGGGGGCGCCTTCTAACTATGGCTACACCTTC. It codes for CASSLMFMQGAPSNYGYTF.

This clonotype was seen a handful of times. The V gene is TRBV10-3, the J gene TRBJ1-2, with TRBD1 matching 7 bases. The V segment lost 10 bases and the J segment 7 bases; nucleotides outside the gene matches: 21. Germline V gives CDR1 ENHRY, CDR2 SYGVKD. CDR3 length: 16 amino acids. For the CDR3, the DNA is TGTGCCACCGCGGCGGGTTCCGACAGGGTAGTTACTGGCTACACCTTC. The encoded protein is CATAAGSDRVVTGYTF.

This rearrangement joins TRBV29-1 to TRBJ2-1; D is undetermined. This CDR3 contains 10 residues. The germline V and J ends were trimmed by 6 bases and 11 bases, with 11 bases remaining between them. Germline assignment: CDR1 SQVTM and CDR2 ANQGSEA. The CDR3 spells CSVQPMKQFF. The DNA of the CDR3 is TGCAGCGTCCAGCCAATGAAGCAGTTCTTC.

This clonotype is categorized as medium-sized. This chain links TRBV20-1 with TRBJ1-5, with 10 bases fitting TRBD1. Trimming at V came to 0 bases and at J to 1 base, leaving 3 bases not matched to a gene. CDR1 is DFQATT, CDR2 SNEGSKA, per germline (reference sequence). This CDR3 comprises 16 residues. The CDR3 is CSAREVGQGSNQPQHF. DNA of the CDR3: TGCAGTGCTAGAGAAGTGGGACAGGGGAGCAATCAGCCCCAGCATTTT.

The J gene is TRBJ1-2, the V gene TRBV12-3 or TRBV12-4, with TRBD1 as a possible D gene (5 bases). V shed 5 bases and J shed 5 bases, with 9 bases lying between them. The CDR3 sequence is 12 residues long. The CDR3 here is CASSGARYGYTF. CDR3 sequence (DNA): TGTGCCAGCAGTGGGGCAAGATATGGCTACACCTTC.

V usage is TRBV6-5 and J usage is TRBJ2-7; TRBD2 aligns across 15 bases. The CDR3 contains 16 residues. Germline V gives CDR1 MNHEY, CDR2 SVGAGI. J was trimmed by 4 bases and V by 5 bases; bases with no gene match: 6. The CDR3 reads CASSGLAGGNFYEQYF. For the CDR3, the DNA is TGTGCCAGCAGTGGACTAGCGGGAGGGAATTTTTACGAGCAGTACTTC.

This clonotype was counted many times. V is TRBV7-6 and J is TRBJ1-5, with D perhaps matching TRBD1 (6 bases). The V and J ends lost 1 base and 4 bases respectively, with 14 bases between them. The CDR3 runs to 16 residues. Germline V gene sequence: CDR1 SGHVS, CDR2 FNYEAQ. CDR3 DNA sequence: TGTGCCAGCAGCTTAGGCCCCACAGGGACGAATCAGCCCCAGCATTTT. This encodes CASSLGPTGTNQPQHF.

The V and J genes are TRBV28 and TRBJ1-3; 10 nucleotides match TRBD1. There are 14 residues in the CDR3. Germline loops: CDR1 MDHEN, CDR2 SYDVKM. Unmatched junction bases numbered 5, after V lost 8 bases and J lost 4 bases. The CDR3 nucleotides read TGTGCCAGCTCCGGGACAGGGGCGGGAAACACCATATATTTT. This codes for CASSGTGAGNTIYF.

The CDR3 is CASSLGTLVSGGVQFF. The CDR3 DNA follows: TGCGCCAGCAGCTTGGGGACACTAGTCTCGGGGGGCGTGCAGTTCTTC. J is TRBJ2-1 and V is TRBV5-1, with D perhaps matching TRBD2 (7 bases). Per the germline V gene, CDR1 is SGHRS and CDR2 is YFSETQ. This CDR3 comprises 16 residues. The V end was cut by 0 bases, the J end by 12 bases, with 22 bases between.

V is TRBV20-1 and J is TRBJ2-1; 9 positions match TRBD2. This CDR3 is 14 amino acids long. CDR1 is DFQATT and CDR2 is SNEGSKA in the germline V gene (reference sequence). Germline trimming cut 3 bases from V and 5 bases from J; bases unmatched to any gene: 5. This CDR3 is CSASDSGRNNEQFF. The CDR3 nucleotides are TGCAGTGCTAGCGATAGCGGGAGAAACAATGAGCAGTTCTTC.

This clonotype was counted a few times. This chain joins TRBV30 and TRBJ1-2; 7 positions agree with TRBD1. CDR3 length: 11 amino acids. Germline lookup yields CDR1 GTSNPN and CDR2 SVGIG (reference sequence). J was trimmed by 4 bases and V by 8 bases; bases with no gene match: 4. CDR3 nucleotides: TGTGCCCCGGACAGGACCTATGGCTACACCTTC. Translating gives CAPDRTYGYTF.

This clonotype has ten or more counts. The chain employs TRBV5-6 and TRBJ2-6, with 7 positions matching TRBD2. This CDR3 has 18 amino acids. The V gene's germline CDR1 is SGHDT and CDR2 YYEEEE. The V segment lost 0 bases and the J segment 0 bases; nucleotides outside the gene matches: 6. CDR3 amino acids: CASSLGLAVISGANVLTF. The CDR3 bases are TGTGCCAGCAGCTTGGGCCTAGCGGTAATCTCTGGGGCCAACGTCCTGACTTTC.

The chain couples TRBV11-2 to TRBJ2-1, with 15 bases identical to TRBD2. The germline V gene has CDR1 SGHAT and CDR2 FQNNGV. This CDR3 has 17 amino acids. Germline trimming cut 5 bases from V and 7 bases from J; bases unmatched to any gene: 9. CDR3 nucleotide sequence: TGTGCCAGCAGCCCGGGACTAGCGGGAGGTTGGGGTAATGAGCAGTTCTTC. Translated, it gives CASSPGLAGGWGNEQFF.

The sample holds many counts of this clonotype. The chain has TRBV7-9 and TRBJ2-3; 10 bases agree with TRBD1. The CDR3 extends over 20 amino acids. In germline, CDR1 is SEHNR, CDR2 FQNEAQ (reference sequence). After removal of 2 bases from V and 0 bases from J, the junction contained 14 bases not matched to a gene. CDR3 nucleotide sequence: TGTGCCAGCAGCTTATCCACCCTACGTTCGGGACAGGGGAGCACAGATACGCAGTATTTT. Its protein is CASSLSTLRSGQGSTDTQYF.

This rearrangement joins TRBV29-1 to TRBJ2-7, with D perhaps matching TRBD2 (5 bases). Germline V lookup: CDR1 SQVTM, CDR2 ANQGSEA. Trimming took off 4 bases at V and 2 bases at J, with 9 bases between the two ends. This CDR3 has 12 amino acids. The chain's CDR3 is CSVGPGTYEQYF. The DNA of the CDR3 is TGCAGCGTTGGCCCGGGGACCTACGAGCAGTACTTC.

This clonotype has a handful of counts. The chain uses TRBV19 and TRBJ2-1; tentative D call: TRBD2 (6 bases). The CDR3 is 14 amino acids. The germline V gene encodes CDR1 LNHDA and CDR2 SQIVND (reference sequence). Between the trimmed V and J ends, which lost 6 bases and 3 bases, there was a span of 12 bases. This CDR3 reads CASSSGEVYNEQFF. CDR3 bases: TGTGCCAGTAGCTCGGGAGAAGTCTACAATGAGCAGTTCTTC.

V and J are TRBV18 and TRBJ2-1; possibly TRBD2 for D (5 bases). The ends were cut back, 3 bases at V and 0 bases at J, with 15 bases in the middle. Germline loops: CDR1 KGHSH, CDR2 LQKENI. The CDR3 is made up of 17 amino acids. The CDR3 coding sequence is TGTGCCAGCTCACCCAACCCAGGAGGCCTCTCCTACAATGAGCAGTTCTTC. Its translation is CASSPNPGGLSYNEQFF.

In its sample, this clonotype was seen many times. The rearrangement joins TRBV7-9 to TRBJ1-2; possible D gene TRBD1, 5 bases. The CDR3 has 14 amino acids. The V end lost 1 base, the J end lost 4 bases, and 10 bases lay between the germline ends. Germline CDR1 is SEHNR and CDR2 is FQNEAQ (reference sequence). The CDR3 region is CASSLVSGPYGYTF. The CDR3 DNA sequence: TGTGCCAGCAGCTTAGTGTCAGGGCCCTATGGCTACACCTTC. The complete variable domain, with remaining parts taken from reference TRBV7-9 and TRBJ1-2, reads DTGVSQNPRHKITKRGQNVTFRCDPISEHNRLYWYRQTLGQGPEFLTYFQNEAQLEKSRLLSDRFSAERPKGSFSTLEIQRTEQGDSAMYLCASSLVSGPYGYTFGSGTRLTVV.

This clonotype was seen only a few times. This chain links TRBV27 with TRBJ2-5, with 13 nucleotides matching TRBD2. Germline-derived CDR1 and CDR2 are MNHEY and SMNVEV (reference sequence). The V gene end was trimmed by 5 bases and the J gene end by 1 base; junction bases not matched to a gene: 25. The CDR3 sequence is 23 residues long. The CDR3 DNA follows: TGTGCCAGCAGTGATACATTTACGTACCTGGGACTAGCGGGAACCAAAAGCCAAGAGACCCAGTACTTC. Translated: CASSDTFTYLGLAGTKSQETQYF.

This clonotype has more than one count but fewer than ten. V usage is TRBV6-2 or TRBV6-3 and J usage is TRBJ2-1, with TRBD2 matching over 7 bases. The CDR3 spans 18 residues. After removal of 0 bases from V and 7 bases from J, the junction contained 15 bases not matched to a gene. Germline V CDR1 and CDR2: MNHEY, SVGEGT. The CDR3 region is CASSYSLFVGGPLNEQFF. CDR3 in DNA: TGTGCCAGCAGTTACTCCCTCTTTGTGGGAGGGCCTTTGAATGAGCAGTTCTTC.

This clonotype was detected once. The rearrangement uses TRBV28 and TRBJ1-6; no definite D call. The CDR3 totals 13 residues. The germline V and J ends were trimmed by 5 bases and 3 bases, with 5 bases remaining between them. Germline V gene sequence: CDR1 MDHEN, CDR2 SYDVKM. The CDR3 loop is CASSQVYNSPLHF. The CDR3 DNA sequence: TGTGCCAGCAGTCAAGTCTATAATTCACCCCTCCACTTT.

This clonotype was seen more than once but under ten times. The rearrangement uses TRBV5-1 and TRBJ2-3; D may be TRBD2 (6 bases). V shed 5 bases and J shed 1 base, with 17 bases lying between them. The CDR3 sequence is 16 residues long. The germline gives CDR1 SGHRS, CDR2 YFSETQ. In nucleotides, the CDR3 is TGCGCCAGCAGTCGGGAGAAAGGGGTCGGCACAGATACGCAGTATTTT. Encoded protein: CASSREKGVGTDTQYF.

This clonotype occurred many times. V usage is TRBV29-1 and J usage is TRBJ2-7, with D perhaps TRBD1 (6 bases). CDR3 length: 11 residues. Trimming left V 7 bases short and J 3 bases short, with 10 bases between. The germline gives CDR1 SQVTM, CDR2 ANQGSEA. CDR3 in DNA: TGCAGCGCAGGGGAAGGCTACGAGCAGTACTTC. Amino acids: CSAGEGYEQYF.

This clonotype was seen more than once but under ten times. The CDR3 protein is CASGYVIETQYF. The CDR3 DNA reads as TGTGCCAGCGGCTACGTCATAGAGACCCAGTACTTC. The J gene is TRBJ2-5, the V gene TRBV6-6; no reliable D call. The V gene lost 8 bases and the J gene lost 4 bases, with 11 bases spanning the gap. CDR3 length equals 12 residues. Germline loops: CDR1 MNHNY, CDR2 SVGAGI (reference sequence).